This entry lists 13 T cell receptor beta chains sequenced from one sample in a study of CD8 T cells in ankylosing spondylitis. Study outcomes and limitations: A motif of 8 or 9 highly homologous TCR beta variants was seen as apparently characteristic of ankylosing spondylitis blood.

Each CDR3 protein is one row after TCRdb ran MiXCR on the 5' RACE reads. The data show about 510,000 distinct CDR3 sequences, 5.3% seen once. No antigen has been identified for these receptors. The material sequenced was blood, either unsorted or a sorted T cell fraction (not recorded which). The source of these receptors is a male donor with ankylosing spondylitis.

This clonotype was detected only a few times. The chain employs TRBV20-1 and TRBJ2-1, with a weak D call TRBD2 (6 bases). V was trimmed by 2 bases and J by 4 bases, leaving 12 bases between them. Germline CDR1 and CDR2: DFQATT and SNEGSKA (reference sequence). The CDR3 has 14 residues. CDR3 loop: CSARYLAAYNEQFF. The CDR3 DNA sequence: TGCAGTGCTAGATACTTAGCGGCATACAATGAGCAGTTCTTC.

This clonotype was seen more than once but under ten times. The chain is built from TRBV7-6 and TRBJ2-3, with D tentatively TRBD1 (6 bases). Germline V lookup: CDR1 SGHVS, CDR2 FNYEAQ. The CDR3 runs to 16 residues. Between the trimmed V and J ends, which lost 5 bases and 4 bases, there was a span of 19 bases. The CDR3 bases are TGTGCCAGCAGCCCCCTCCGTGGACAGTACCCAGATACGCAGTATTTT. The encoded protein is CASSPLRGQYPDTQYF.

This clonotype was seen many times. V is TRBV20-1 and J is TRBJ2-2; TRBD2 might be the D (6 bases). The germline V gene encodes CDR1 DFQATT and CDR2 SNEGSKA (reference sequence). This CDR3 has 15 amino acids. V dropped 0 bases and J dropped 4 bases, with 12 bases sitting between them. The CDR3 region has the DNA TGCAGTGCTAGAGAAACGGGGGATGCCACCGGGGAGCTGTTTTTT. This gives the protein CSARETGDATGELFF.

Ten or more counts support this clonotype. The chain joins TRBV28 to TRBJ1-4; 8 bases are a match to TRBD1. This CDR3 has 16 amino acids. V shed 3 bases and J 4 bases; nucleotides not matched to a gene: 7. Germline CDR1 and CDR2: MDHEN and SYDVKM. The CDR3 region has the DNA TGTGCCAGCAGTTTTCCTCCGGGACAGGTTAATGAAAAACTGTTTTTT. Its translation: CASSFPPGQVNEKLFF. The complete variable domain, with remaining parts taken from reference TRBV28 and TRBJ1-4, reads DVKVTQSSRYLVKRTGEKVFLECVQDMDHENMFWYRQDPGLGLRLIYFSYDVKMKEKGDIPEGYSVSREKKERFSLILESASTNQTSMYLCASSFPPGQVNEKLFFGSGTQLSVL.

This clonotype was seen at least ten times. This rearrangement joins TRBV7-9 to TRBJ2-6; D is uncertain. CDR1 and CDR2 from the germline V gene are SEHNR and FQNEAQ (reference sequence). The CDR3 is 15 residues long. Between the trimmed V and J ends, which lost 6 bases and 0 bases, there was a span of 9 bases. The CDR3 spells CASRPINSGANVLTF. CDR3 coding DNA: TGTGCCAGCAGACCCATTAACTCTGGGGCCAACGTCCTGACTTTC.

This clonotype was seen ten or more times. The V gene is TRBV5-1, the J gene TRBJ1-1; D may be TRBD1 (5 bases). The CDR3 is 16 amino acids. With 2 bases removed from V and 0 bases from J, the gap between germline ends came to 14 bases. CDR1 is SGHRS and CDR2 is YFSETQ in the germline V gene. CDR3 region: CASSFNEGTLNTEAFF. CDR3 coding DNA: TGCGCCAGCAGCTTCAACGAGGGGACCCTGAACACTGAAGCTTTCTTT.

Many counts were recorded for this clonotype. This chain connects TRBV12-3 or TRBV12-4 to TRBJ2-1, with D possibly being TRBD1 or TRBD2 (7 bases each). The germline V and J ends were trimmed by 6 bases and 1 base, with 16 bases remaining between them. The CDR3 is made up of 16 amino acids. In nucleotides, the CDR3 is TGTGCCAGCAGGACGGGGACAGCGGGGTCCTACAATGAGCAGTTCTTC. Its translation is CASRTGTAGSYNEQFF.

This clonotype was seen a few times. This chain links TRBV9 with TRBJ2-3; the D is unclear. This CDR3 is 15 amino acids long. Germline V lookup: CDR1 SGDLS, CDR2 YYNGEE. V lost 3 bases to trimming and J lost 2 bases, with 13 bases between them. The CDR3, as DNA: TGTGCCAGCAGCGCCCGACGAGCAGACACAGATACGCAGTATTTT. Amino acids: CASSARRADTDTQYF. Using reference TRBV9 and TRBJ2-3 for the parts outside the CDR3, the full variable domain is DSGVTQTPKHLITATGQRVTLRCSPRSGDLSVYWYQQSLDQGLQFLIQYYNGEERAKGNILERFSAQQFPDLHSELNLSSLELGDSALYFCASSARRADTDTQYFGPGTRLTVL.

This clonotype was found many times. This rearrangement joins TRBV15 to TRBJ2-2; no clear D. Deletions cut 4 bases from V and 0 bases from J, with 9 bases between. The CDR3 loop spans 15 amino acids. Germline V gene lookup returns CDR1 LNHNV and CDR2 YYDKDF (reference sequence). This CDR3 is CATSTLDTNTGELFF. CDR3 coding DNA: TGTGCCACCAGCACCCTCGACACGAACACCGGGGAGCTGTTTTTT.

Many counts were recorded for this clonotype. The CDR3 nucleotides read TGTGCCAGCAGCGTGAACAGGGGTGATACGCAGTATTTT. Its translation: CASSVNRGDTQYF. This chain joins TRBV7-2 and TRBJ2-3, with TRBD1 matching 7 bases. Germline-derived CDR1 and CDR2 are SGHTA and FQGNSA. Losses at the gene ends were 5 bases for V and 6 bases for J; bases not matched to a gene: 5. This CDR3 is built from 13 residues. Based on the CDR3 plus reference TRBV7-2 and TRBJ2-3, the full variable domain is GAGVSQSPSNKVTEKGKDVELRCDPISGHTALYWYRQSLGQGLEFLIYFQGNSAPDKSGLPSDRFSAERTGGSVSTLTIQRTQQEDSAVYLCASSVNRGDTQYFGPGTRLTVL.

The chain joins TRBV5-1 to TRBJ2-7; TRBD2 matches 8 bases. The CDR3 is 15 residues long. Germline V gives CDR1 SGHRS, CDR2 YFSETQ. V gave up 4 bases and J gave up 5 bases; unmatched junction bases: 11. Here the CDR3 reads CASSPGGTVRNEQYF. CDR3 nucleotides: TGCGCCAGCAGCCCGGGGGGGACGGTGAGGAACGAGCAGTACTTC.

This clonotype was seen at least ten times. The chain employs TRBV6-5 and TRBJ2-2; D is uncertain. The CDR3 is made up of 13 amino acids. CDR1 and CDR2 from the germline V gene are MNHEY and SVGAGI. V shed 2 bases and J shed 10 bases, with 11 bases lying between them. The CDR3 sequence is CASSYKWVQELFF. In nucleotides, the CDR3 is TGTGCCAGCAGTTACAAGTGGGTGCAGGAGCTGTTTTTT.

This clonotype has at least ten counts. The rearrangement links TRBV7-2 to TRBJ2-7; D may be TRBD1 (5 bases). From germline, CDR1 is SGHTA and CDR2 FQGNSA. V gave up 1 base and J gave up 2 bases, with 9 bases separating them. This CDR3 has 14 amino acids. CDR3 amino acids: CASSLGRATYEQYF. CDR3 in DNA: TGTGCCAGCAGCTTAGGCAGGGCAACCTACGAGCAGTACTTC.